This entry is about one T cell receptor (beta chain). Its antigen remains unidentified. Researchers report isolating at least 6 million PBMCs per sample. It was with a sample-barcoded 5' primer and a J-beta primer mix that a second PCR of roughly 7 to 12 cycles was run. Individual samples furnished no less than 3 million CDR3-containing paired-end reads apiece. One entry per CDR3 protein results from TCRdb running MiXCR on the 5' RACE reads. The sample has 2 million or so distinct CDR3 sequences; roughly 49% are singletons. The sample belongs to a study of blood T cells in healthy people across ages. Trimming removed 6 bases from V and 4 bases from J; junction bases left unmatched: 9. Germline V gives CDR1 SQVTM, CDR2 ANQGSEA. The CDR3 runs to 14 residues. The study, taken as a whole, reports: Per million T cells, TCR beta diversity dropped roughly linearly as age increased.

Sequences were obtained from blood. The clonotype originates from a woman between 40 and 55 years old in good health. The rearrangement uses TRBV29-1 and TRBJ2-1, with 7 bases fitting TRBD2. The CDR3 loop is CSVGGGKRYNEQFF. CDR3 DNA sequence: TGCAGCGTGGGGGGGGGAAAGCGGTACAATGAGCAGTTCTTC.